A single sample gave rise to the 18 T cell receptor beta chains below, sequenced in a study of neurological immune-mediated disorders. Each CDR3 protein is one row after TCRdb ran MiXCR on the 5' RACE reads. The repertoire has tens of thousands of distinct CDR3 sequences, roughly 24% of them found once; the top ten carry more than 20%. Sequencing used PBMCs. The receptors come from a woman in her 70s in good health.

The CDR3 nucleotides are TGTGCCACCAGTGGGGACAGTTCCTACGAGCAGTACTTC. Protein sequence: CATSGDSSYEQYF. This chain connects TRBV24-1 to TRBJ2-7, with 7 bases aligning to TRBD1. V lost 5 bases, J lost 1 base, and 1 base stayed unmatched. The CDR3 covers 13 residues. Germline V gene data show CDR1 as KGHDR and CDR2 as SFDVKD.

This clonotype occurred many times. The V and J genes are TRBV3-1 and TRBJ2-3; D unclear. V shed 1 base and J shed 4 bases, with 6 bases lying between them. The CDR3 loop spans 13 amino acids. Germline V CDR1 and CDR2: LGHDT, YNNKEL (reference sequence). CDR3 region: CASSQAGPDTQYF. The CDR3, as DNA: TGTGCCAGCAGCCAAGCCGGTCCAGATACGCAGTATTTT.

This chain links TRBV12-3 or TRBV12-4 with TRBJ2-6; D not resolved. The CDR3 runs 15 residues. V was shortened by 3 bases and J by 1 base, with 7 bases between the two germline ends. CDR3 DNA sequence: TGTGCCAGCAGTTTCATGGGATCTGGGGCCAACGTCCTGACTTTC. Translation: CASSFMGSGANVLTF.

This clonotype was picked up many times. The chain joins TRBV5-1 to TRBJ2-2, with D hard to call. The CDR3 has 13 amino acids. Trimming removed 4 bases at V and 3 bases at J, with 7 bases between. Germline V gene lookup returns CDR1 SGHRS and CDR2 YFSETQ. The CDR3 protein is CASSTHDTGELFF. Written as DNA, the CDR3 is TGCGCCAGCAGCACCCACGACACCGGGGAGCTGTTTTTT.

This chain links TRBV18 with TRBJ2-7, with unresolved D. Trimming took off 3 bases at V and 0 bases at J, with 12 bases between the two ends. Looked up from germline, CDR1 is KGHSH and CDR2 is LQKENI. This CDR3 comprises 15 residues. The CDR3 nucleotides are TGTGCCAGCTCACCTTCCGTTCAAAGCTCCTACGAGCAGTACTTC. Its protein product is CASSPSVQSSYEQYF.

This clonotype was seen ten or more times. This rearrangement joins TRBV19 to TRBJ2-5; a possible D gene is TRBD1 (5 bases). The CDR3 is made up of 14 amino acids. V was clipped by 5 bases and J by 5 bases, with 15 bases between them. The germline V gene encodes CDR1 LNHDA and CDR2 SQIVND (reference sequence). The CDR3 region has the DNA TGTGCCAGTAGTCCGAGCAGGGAATCGGAGACCCAGTACTTC. Its protein is CASSPSRESETQYF.

This clonotype was recorded many times. The chain uses TRBV7-2 and TRBJ2-1; D not resolved. In germline, CDR1 is SGHTA, CDR2 FQGNSA. Between the trimmed V and J ends, which lost 1 base and 7 bases, there was a span of 8 bases. This CDR3 comprises 13 residues. For the CDR3, the DNA is TGTGCCAGCAGCTTAGACCTGGAGAATGAGCAGTTCTTC. It specifies CASSLDLENEQFF.

In this sample, this clonotype turned up many times. CDR3 sequence (DNA): TGTGCCAGCAGCCCTTATCAATTGGGCAATGAGCAGTTCTTC. Translation: CASSPYQLGNEQFF. This chain connects TRBV4-2 to TRBJ2-1; D gene ambiguous. The CDR3 consists of 14 residues. V lost 4 bases and J 6 bases, leaving 13 bases between the germline ends. Per the germline V gene, CDR1 is LGHNA and CDR2 is YNFKEQ.

This clonotype was observed at least ten times. The DNA for the CDR3 is TGTGCCAGCAGCTTAGCGTTCCAAGAGACCCAGTACTTC. Protein: CASSLAFQETQYF. The V gene is TRBV11-1, the J gene TRBJ2-5; D remains ambiguous. This CDR3 is 13 amino acids long. CDR1 SGHAT and CDR2 FQDESV come from the germline V gene (reference sequence). The V and J ends lost 0 bases and 1 base respectively, with 3 bases between them.

Points on this clonotype: The DNA is left out, because the CDR3 cannot be placed on it with certainty; the CDR3 is given as TCRdb lists it. J is TRBJ2-2 and V is TRBV7-2; the table assigns TRBD1, which was not confirmed against the DNA. CDR1 is SGHTA and CDR2 is FQGNSA in the germline V gene. The CDR3 extends over 20 residues, inclusive of both ends. CDR3 in amino acids: CASSFYICSARTGGAGELFF.

The chain joins TRBV5-1 to TRBJ1-3; D unresolved. CDR3 length equals 16 residues. V lost 2 bases, J lost 0 bases, and 12 bases lay in between. CDR1 and CDR2 (germline): SGHRS, YFSETQ. Here the CDR3 reads CASSFSSGNSGNTIYF. CDR3 sequence (DNA): TGCGCCAGCAGCTTCTCGTCCGGCAACTCTGGAAACACCATATATTTT.

The chain combines TRBV6-6 with TRBJ2-1; D is possibly TRBD2 (6 bases). Germline values: CDR1 MNHNY, CDR2 SVGAGI (reference sequence). Trimming took off 1 base at V and 0 bases at J, with 10 bases between the two ends. CDR3 length equals 16 residues. CDR3 DNA sequence: TGTGCCAGCAGTTACTATCGGGGACTCTCCTACAATGAGCAGTTCTTC. This translates into CASSYYRGLSYNEQFF.

This chain links TRBV11-2 with TRBJ1-1; a weak D match, TRBD1 (5 bases). This CDR3 spans 14 amino acids. V lost 5 bases to trimming and J lost 3 bases, with 13 bases between them. The germline gives CDR1 SGHAT, CDR2 FQNNGV. Here the CDR3 DNA reads TGTGCCAGCAGCCCCCTAAAGGGGTACACTGAAGCTTTCTTT. Its translation: CASSPLKGYTEAFF.

V gene TRBV20-1 combines with J gene TRBJ2-5; D is unclear. Germline CDR1 is DFQATT and CDR2 is SNEGSKA (reference sequence). V was pared by 0 bases and J by 0 bases, with 8 bases between. The CDR3 length is 14 residues. The DNA of the CDR3 is TGCAGTGCTAGAGACCTACGGTACCAAGAGACCCAGTACTTC. It translates to CSARDLRYQETQYF.

At least ten counts were recorded for this clonotype. CDR3 amino acids: CASRGHPGRGTGELFF. For the CDR3, the DNA is TGTGCCAGCAGAGGACACCCTGGGAGAGGCACCGGGGAGCTGTTTTTT. This chain joins TRBV12-3 or TRBV12-4 and TRBJ2-2, with D perhaps matching TRBD1 or TRBD2 (5 bases each). The germline V and J ends were trimmed by 6 bases and 4 bases, with 18 bases remaining between them. This CDR3 region has 16 residues.

The chain links TRBV5-6 to TRBJ2-1, with D hard to call. The length of the CDR3 is 15 residues. The germline V and J ends were trimmed by 0 bases and 0 bases, with 7 bases remaining between them. The germline V gene encodes CDR1 SGHDT and CDR2 YYEEEE. CDR3 bases: TGTGCCAGCAGCTTGGAAAAATACTCCTACAATGAGCAGTTCTTC. It encodes CASSLEKYSYNEQFF.

In its sample, this clonotype was seen many times. The CDR3 region is CASSSGTSNEQFF. CDR3 DNA sequence: TGTGCCAGCAGCTCCGGGACTAGCAATGAGCAGTTCTTC. V usage is TRBV9 and J usage is TRBJ2-1; 8 positions match TRBD2. The germline gives CDR1 SGDLS, CDR2 YYNGEE. CDR3 length equals 13 residues. J gave up 6 bases and V 4 bases, and 3 bases lay outside the gene matches.

The V call is TRBV28, the J call TRBJ2-7; the match to TRBD2 covers 16 bases. The germline CDR1 and CDR2 sequences are MDHEN and SYDVKM. V gave up 10 bases and J gave up 4 bases; unmatched junction bases: 13. The CDR3 consists of 17 residues. Here the CDR3 reads CATIEHPGLAGGYEQYF. CDR3 sequence (DNA): TGTGCCACCATAGAACACCCGGGACTAGCGGGAGGGTACGAGCAGTACTTC.